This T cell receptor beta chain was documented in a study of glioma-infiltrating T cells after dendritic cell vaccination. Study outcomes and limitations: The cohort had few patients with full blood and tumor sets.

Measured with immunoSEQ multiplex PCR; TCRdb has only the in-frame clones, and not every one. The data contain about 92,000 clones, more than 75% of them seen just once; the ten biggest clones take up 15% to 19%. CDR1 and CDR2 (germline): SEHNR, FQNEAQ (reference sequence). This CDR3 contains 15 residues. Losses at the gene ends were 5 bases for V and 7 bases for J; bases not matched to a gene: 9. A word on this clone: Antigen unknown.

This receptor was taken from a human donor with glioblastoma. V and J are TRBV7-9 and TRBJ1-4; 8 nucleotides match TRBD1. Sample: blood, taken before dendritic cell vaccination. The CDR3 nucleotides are TGTGCCAGCAGCCAGCCGGGACAGGAGGGTGAAAAACTGTTTTTT. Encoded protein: CASSQPGQEGEKLFF.